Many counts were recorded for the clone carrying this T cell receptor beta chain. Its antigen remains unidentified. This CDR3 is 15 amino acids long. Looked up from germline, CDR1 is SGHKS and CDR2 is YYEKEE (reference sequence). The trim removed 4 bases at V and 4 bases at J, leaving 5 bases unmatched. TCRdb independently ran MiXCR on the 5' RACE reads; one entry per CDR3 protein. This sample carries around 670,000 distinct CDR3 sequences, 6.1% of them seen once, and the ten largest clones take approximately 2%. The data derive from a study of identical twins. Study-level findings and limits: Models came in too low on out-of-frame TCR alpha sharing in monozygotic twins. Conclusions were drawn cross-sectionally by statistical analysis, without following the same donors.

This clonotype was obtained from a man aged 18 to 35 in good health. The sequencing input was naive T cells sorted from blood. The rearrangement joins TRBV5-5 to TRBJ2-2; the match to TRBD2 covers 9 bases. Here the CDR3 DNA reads TGTGCCAGCAGCGTTAGCGGGGGACGCACCGGGGAGCTGTTTTTT. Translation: CASSVSGGRTGELFF.